Below, 8 T cell receptor beta chains from the same sample are listed, as sequenced in a study of T cells in Graves' hyperthyroidism and ophthalmopathy. RNA transcripts yielded amplified TCR beta CDR3 regions. The HTBI set primed first-round TCR CDR3 RT-PCR. TCRdb independently ran MiXCR on the multiplex PCR reads; one entry per CDR3 protein. Of roughly 290,000 distinct CDR3 sequences detected, approximately 15% appear once; the ten largest clones hold approximately 60%. The sample taken for sequencing was blood. These TCRs come from a woman aged 55-70 years with Graves' ophthalmopathy.

Only a few counts were recorded for this clonotype. V is TRBV20-1 and J is TRBJ1-4, with unresolved D. The germline CDR1 and CDR2 sequences are DFQATT and SNEGSKA (reference sequence). V gave up 0 bases and J gave up 6 bases, with 8 bases separating them. The CDR3 has 13 amino acids. In nucleotides, the CDR3 is TGCAGTGCTAGAGAGTTCGATTATGAAAAACTGTTTTTT. This gives the protein CSAREFDYEKLFF.

The sample holds many counts of this clonotype. At one end, the junction sequence differs from germline, possibly due to a read error. The chain combines TRBV18 with TRBJ2-7, with 9 bases fitting TRBD1. Germline values: CDR1 KGHSH, CDR2 LQKENI. The CDR3 loop spans 15 amino acids. The CDR3 spells CASSSPGQGFYEQYF. DNA for the CDR3: TGTGCCAGCTCATCACCGGGACAGGGCTTTTACGAGCAGTACTTC.

This clonotype was recorded many times. The CDR3 loop reads CATKGSGTDTQYF. As DNA, the CDR3 is TGTGCCACCAAAGGGAGCGGGACAGATACGCAGTATTTT. The chain employs TRBV24-1 and TRBJ2-3; TRBD2 is a possible D gene (6 bases). The length of the CDR3 is 13 residues. Germline V gives CDR1 KGHDR, CDR2 SFDVKD. V was clipped by 8 bases and J by 3 bases, with 11 bases between them.

This clonotype was found many times. The chain couples TRBV6-6 to TRBJ1-2; D is undetermined. V lost 0 bases, J lost 0 bases, and 14 bases lay in between. In germline, CDR1 is MNHNY, CDR2 SVGAGI (reference sequence). The CDR3 covers 17 residues. CDR3 sequence: CASSYSFAGPSNYGYTF. CDR3 bases: TGTGCCAGCAGTTACTCCTTTGCAGGTCCGTCTAACTATGGCTACACCTTC.

V gene TRBV5-1 combines with J gene TRBJ2-1; the D gene is possibly TRBD1 (6 bases). The V end lost 7 bases, the J end lost 4 bases, and 6 bases lay between the germline ends. Germline CDR1 SGHRS, CDR2 YFSETQ. This CDR3 is 11 amino acids long. Written as DNA, the CDR3 is TGCGCCAGCCAGGGGTACAATGAGCAGTTCTTC. Residues: CASQGYNEQFF.

This clonotype was seen repeatedly, ten times or more. The chain links TRBV12-3 or TRBV12-4 to TRBJ2-3, with a possible D match to TRBD1 (6 bases). Trimming took 7 bases from V and 8 from J, leaving 16 bases between them. This CDR3 spans 13 amino acids. The CDR3 DNA is TGTGCCAGCACCCGCCAGGGGCAAGGTACGCAGTATTTT. Protein sequence: CASTRQGQGTQYF.

The V gene is TRBV9, the J gene TRBJ2-5; 7 bases are shared with TRBD2. The CDR3 extends over 15 amino acids. Looked up from germline, CDR1 is SGDLS and CDR2 is YYNGEE. Losses at the gene ends were 0 bases for V and 2 bases for J; bases not matched to a gene: 4. The CDR3 here is CASSVEGGGQETQYF. Written as DNA, the CDR3 is TGTGCCAGCAGCGTAGAGGGCGGGGGACAAGAGACCCAGTACTTC.

This clonotype showed up many times. This rearrangement joins TRBV28 to TRBJ1-1; TRBD1 is a possible D gene (5 bases). CDR1 is MDHEN, CDR2 SYDVKM, per germline. The CDR3 has 13 residues. V dropped 11 bases and J dropped 4 bases, with 17 bases sitting between them. CDR3 protein: CAAGLVGGTEAFF. Written as DNA, the CDR3 is TGTGCCGCAGGGTTGGTGGGGGGCACTGAAGCTTTCTTT. Full variable domain (missing parts from reference TRBV28 and TRBJ1-1): DVKVTQSSRYLVKRTGEKVFLECVQDMDHENMFWYRQDPGLGLRLIYFSYDVKMKEKGDIPEGYSVSREKKERFSLILESASTNQTSMYLCAAGLVGGTEAFFGQGTRLTVV.